Below, 21 T cell receptor beta chains from the same sample are listed, as sequenced in a study of chemoradiotherapy in HPV16-positive cancers. The data were produced by immunoSEQ multiplex PCR, yet TCRdb's version contains in-frame clones alone and is incomplete. The sample records around 1,500 clones, 80% to 90% being singletons. The sequences come from tumor tissue, collected from a patient who underwent chemoradiotherapy. These receptors were collected from a human donor with HPV-associated anogenital cancer.

The V and J genes are TRBV7-8 and TRBJ2-1; D unresolved. Trimming removed 3 bases from V and 10 bases from J, with 10 bases in between. The CDR3 has 12 residues. CDR1 SGHVS and CDR2 FQNEAQ come from the germline V gene. CDR3 amino acids: CASSFSLREQFF. The CDR3 DNA reads as TGTGCCAGCAGCTTCAGTTTGAGGGAGCAGTTCTTC.

The table lists this clone with a count of one. The DNA for the CDR3 is TGTGCCAGCAGTTTCGCGGTTGTGCCCTACGAGCAGTACTTC. Translating gives CASSFAVVPYEQYF. The chain joins TRBV28 to TRBJ2-7; D is unclear. The CDR3 is made up of 14 amino acids. Trimming removed 3 bases from V and 2 bases from J, with 11 bases in between. Germline V gives CDR1 MDHEN, CDR2 SYDVKM.

V gene TRBV7-6 combines with J gene TRBJ2-1, with D maybe TRBD2 (5 bases). This CDR3 contains 13 residues. V was trimmed by 3 bases and J by 5 bases, leaving 8 bases between them. Germline loops: CDR1 SGHVS, CDR2 FNYEAQ. In DNA, the CDR3 is TGTGCCAGCAGCTTGTTCGGGAACAATGAGCAGTTCTTC. Translated: CASSLFGNNEQFF.

The V and J genes are TRBV7-6 and TRBJ2-2; no clear D. The CDR3 is 13 residues long. With 7 bases removed from V and 4 bases from J, the gap between germline ends came to 10 bases. Germline V gene lookup returns CDR1 SGHVS and CDR2 FNYEAQ. This CDR3 is CASTEPATGELFF. CDR3 in DNA: TGTGCCAGCACCGAGCCCGCCACCGGGGAGCTGTTTTTT.

V usage is TRBV7-9 and J usage is TRBJ2-3; D is perhaps TRBD1 (5 bases). Germline assignment: CDR1 SEHNR and CDR2 FQNEAQ (reference sequence). V lost 5 bases, J lost 2 bases, and 8 bases lay in between. This CDR3 comprises 13 residues. The CDR3 nucleotides are TGTGCCAGCAGCCCCAGGGTCACAGATACGCAGTATTTT. It specifies CASSPRVTDTQYF.

This sequence joins TRBV7-2 and TRBJ1-1; D is possibly TRBD1 (6 bases). V lost 5 bases and J lost 4, with 17 bases in between. The CDR3 runs to 15 residues. Germline-derived CDR1 and CDR2 are SGHTA and FQGNSA. The CDR3 loop reads CASSPRRGGRTEAFF. The CDR3 DNA sequence: TGTGCCAGCAGCCCCAGAAGAGGGGGTCGCACTGAAGCTTTCTTT. Full variable domain (missing parts from reference TRBV7-2 and TRBJ1-1): GAGVSQSPSNKVTEKGKDVELRCDPISGHTALYWYRQSLGQGLEFLIYFQGNSAPDKSGLPSDRFSAERTGGSVSTLTIQRTQQEDSAVYLCASSPRRGGRTEAFFGQGTRLTVV.

This clone was observed a few times. This rearrangement joins TRBV9 to TRBJ2-2, with a tentative D call TRBD2 (5 bases). With 1 base removed from V and 4 bases from J, the gap between germline ends came to 11 bases. There are 15 residues in the CDR3. Germline V CDR1 and CDR2: SGDLS, YYNGEE. CDR3 nucleotides: TGTGCCAGCAGCGTATCCCCCGCGGGCACCGGGGAGCTGTTTTTT. This encodes CASSVSPAGTGELFF.

This clone occurred a few times. The chain joins TRBV7-2 to TRBJ2-5, with TRBD1 as a possible D gene (5 bases). The CDR3 totals 13 residues. CDR1 and CDR2 (germline): SGHTA, FQGNSA. The V gene lost 3 bases and the J gene lost 5 bases, with 10 bases spanning the gap. CDR3 nucleotides: TGTGCCAGCAGCTTTGACAGCCAGGAGACCCAGTACTTC. Residues: CASSFDSQETQYF.

The chain is built from TRBV9 and TRBJ2-3, with 9 bases lining up with TRBD2. V was pared by 4 bases and J by 4 bases, with 4 bases of the junction left unmatched. This CDR3 is built from 14 residues. The germline gives CDR1 SGDLS, CDR2 YYNGEE. The CDR3 coding sequence is TGTGCCAGCAGCTTCGGGACTAGCCCAGATACGCAGTATTTT. This codes for CASSFGTSPDTQYF.

The genes are TRBV6-1 and TRBJ1-6, with TRBD1 matching over 7 bases. CDR1 and CDR2 (germline): MNHNS, SASEGT. V was clipped by 7 bases and J by 8 bases; unmatched bases: 11. There are 15 residues in the CDR3. This CDR3 is CASTDSGQSHSPLHF. The CDR3 DNA sequence: TGTGCCAGCACAGATTCGGGACAGTCACATTCACCCCTCCACTTT.

The chain links TRBV5-1 to TRBJ2-3, with 14 bases identical to TRBD2. In germline, CDR1 is SGHRS, CDR2 YFSETQ. This CDR3 has 16 amino acids. With 4 bases clipped from V and 4 bases from J, the junction kept 5 bases outside the gene matches. In DNA, the CDR3 is TGCGCCAGCAGCCCCGGGACTAGCGGGGGTCCAGATACGCAGTATTTT. Its translation: CASSPGTSGGPDTQYF.

This clone was found once. The chain combines TRBV19 with TRBJ1-2, with D tentatively TRBD1 (5 bases). The germline V and J ends were trimmed by 3 bases and 0 bases, with 8 bases remaining between them. Germline CDR1 is LNHDA and CDR2 is SQIVND (reference sequence). This CDR3 has 14 residues. In DNA form, the CDR3 reads TGTGCCAGTAGTATCGGGGCGGCTAACTATGGCTACACCTTC. Translation: CASSIGAANYGYTF.

This clone came up a few times. The V call is TRBV6-1, the J call TRBJ1-1, with 10 positions matching TRBD1. The V gene's germline CDR1 is MNHNS and CDR2 SASEGT. V lost 4 bases, J lost 5 bases, and 4 bases stayed unmatched. The CDR3 contains 14 residues. The chain's CDR3 is CASSADRGRTEAFF. CDR3 coding DNA: TGTGCCAGCAGTGCAGACAGGGGGCGAACTGAAGCTTTCTTT.

The gene calls are TRBV2 and TRBJ2-1, with D tentatively TRBD1 or TRBD2 (5 bases each). V gave up 6 bases and J gave up 0 bases, with 9 bases separating them. The germline gives CDR1 SNHLY, CDR2 FYNNEI. The CDR3 has 14 amino acids. The CDR3 coding sequence is TGTGCCAGCAGCGAGGGGAGCTCCTACAATGAGCAGTTCTTC. It specifies CASSEGSSYNEQFF.

The chain employs TRBV10-2 and TRBJ2-7; weak D call: TRBD2 (6 bases). Trimming removed 4 bases from V and 4 bases from J, with 17 bases in between. The CDR3 is made up of 15 amino acids. Germline CDR1 and CDR2: WSHSY and SAAADI. The CDR3 protein is CASSGWGGTLYEQYF. As DNA, the CDR3 is TGCGCCAGCAGTGGCTGGGGAGGCACCTTGTACGAGCAGTACTTC.

This chain joins TRBV5-5 and TRBJ1-2; D gene unclear. Germline CDR1 and CDR2: SGHKS and YYEKEE (reference sequence). This CDR3 has 11 amino acids. The V and J ends lost 2 bases and 3 bases respectively, with 2 bases between them. The CDR3 sequence is CASSLDYGYTF. CDR3 bases: TGTGCCAGCAGCTTAGACTATGGCTACACCTTC. The entire variable domain, with the rest obtained from reference TRBV5-5 and TRBJ1-2, is as follows: DAGVTQSPTHLIKTRGQQVTLRCSPISGHKSVSWYQQVLGQGPQFIFQYYEKEERGRGNFPDRFSARQFPNYSSELNVNALLLGDSALYLCASSLDYGYTFGSGTRLTVV.

The chain carries TRBV27 and TRBJ2-4; TRBD2 might be the D (7 bases). Germline CDR1 is MNHEY and CDR2 is SMNVEV (reference sequence). There are 14 residues in the CDR3. The V end was cut by 0 bases, the J end by 6 bases, with 9 bases between. The CDR3 loop reads CASSLSGGGNIQYF. In DNA, the CDR3 is TGTGCCAGCAGTTTATCAGGGGGGGGAAACATTCAGTACTTC.

The rearrangement links TRBV11-2 to TRBJ2-1, with 11 bases identical to TRBD2. CDR3 size: 19 residues. Looked up from germline, CDR1 is SGHAT and CDR2 is FQNNGV. The junction had 15 bases not matched to a gene; V was cut back by 2 bases and J by 6 bases. CDR3 bases: TGTGCCAGCAGCTTACTAGCGGGGGGCCTAAACCCAGGAGGCAATGAGCAGTTCTTC. This encodes CASSLLAGGLNPGGNEQFF.

This chain connects TRBV11-2 to TRBJ2-1, with TRBD1 as a possible D gene (5 bases). This CDR3 is built from 17 residues. Germline loops: CDR1 SGHAT, CDR2 FQNNGV. Trimming pared 0 bases from V and 2 bases from J, leaving 14 bases between. CDR3 nucleotides: TGTGCCAGCAGCTTAGAAGTATGGGGCCAGACCTACAATGAGCAGTTCTTC. This codes for CASSLEVWGQTYNEQFF. The whole variable domain, filled in from reference TRBV11-2 and TRBJ2-1, reads EAGVAQSPRYKIIEKRQSVAFWCNPISGHATLYWYQQILGQGPKLLIQFQNNGVVDDSQLPKDRFSAERLKGVDSTLKIQPAKLEDSAVYLCASSLEVWGQTYNEQFFGPGTRLTVL.

This chain connects TRBV5-6 to TRBJ1-5; perhaps TRBD1 as D (6 bases). This CDR3 comprises 15 residues. Germline lookup yields CDR1 SGHDT and CDR2 YYEEEE. V was cut by 0 bases and J by 2 bases, with 9 bases left in between. CDR3 sequence reads: CASSLAAGGNQPQHF. CDR3 DNA sequence: TGTGCCAGCAGCTTGGCGGCAGGGGGCAATCAGCCCCAGCATTTT. The variable domain in full, with the rest retrieved from reference TRBV5-6 and TRBJ1-5, is DAGVTQSPTHLIKTRGQQVTLRCSPKSGHDTVSWYQQALGQGPQFIFQYYEEEERQRGNFPDRFSGHQFPNYSSELNVNALLLGDSALYLCASSLAAGGNQPQHFGDGTRLSIL.

Note on this clone: Relative to the germline gene, one junction end is altered; a read error may explain this. This chain connects TRBV20-1 to TRBJ2-3, with 8 bases matching TRBD2. The CDR3 runs to 8 residues. CDR1 DFQATT and CDR2 SNEGSKA come from the germline V gene (reference sequence). This chain's CDR3 is CSAPGGNF. The CDR3, as DNA: TGCAGTGCACCGGGGGGGAATTTT.